This is a list of T cell receptor beta chains from one sample in a study of blood T cell repertoires in COVID-19. Repertoires were generated with immunoSEQ multiplex PCR, while TCRdb's copy carries only in-frame clones and drops some. Counted here are roughly 180,000 clones, around 76% occurring once; the ten biggest clones make up more than 6.5%. The sequenced material came from peripheral blood. These receptors were collected from a woman between 45 and 65 years old with active or convalescent COVID-19. Each CDR3 is given with its conserved first and last residue. Each record gives: J gene, clone size, D gene, V gene, CDR3 DNA, CDR3 protein. The D gene is left open where the match is weak. A clone size is listed for some rows: how often the clone was seen (once, few, many), or a class if it is expanded.

J: TRBJ2-7
size: -
D: -
V: TRBV7-2
DNA: TGTGCCAGCAGTCATGGACTCGCCACCTACGAGCAGTACTTC
CDR3: CASSHGLATYEQYF

J: TRBJ2-5
size: -
D: -
V: TRBV6-2/TRBV6-3
DNA: TGTGCCAGCAGTCAAACCACAGGGCCGGAGACCCAGTACTTC
CDR3: CASSQTTGPETQYF

J: TRBJ2-7
size: -
D: -
V: TRBV5-1
DNA: TGCGCCAGCAGCCGCGCTGCCGTCCAGGGAGGTGAGCAGTACTTC
CDR3: CASSRAAVQGGEQYF

J: TRBJ1-3
size: -
D: TRBD1
V: TRBV2
DNA: TGTGCCAGCAGTGGGGACAGCTCTGGAAACACCATATATTTT
CDR3: CASSGDSSGNTIYF

J: TRBJ2-1
size: -
D: -
V: TRBV2
DNA: TGTGCCAGCAGTGAACAGGGAGGAAGGGATAGTGAGCAGTTCTTC
CDR3: CASSEQGGRDSEQFF

J: TRBJ1-6
size: -
D: -
V: TRBV5-1
DNA: TGCGCCAGCAGCTTGGAACGGAATTCACCCCTCCACTTT
CDR3: CASSLERNSPLHF

J: TRBJ2-2
size: few
D: TRBD2
V: TRBV19
DNA: TGTGCCAGTAGTCCCCTGGGACTAGCGTACGACACCGGGGAGCTGTTTTTT
CDR3: CASSPLGLAYDTGELFF

J: TRBJ2-1
size: -
D: -
V: TRBV24-1
DNA: TGTGCCACCAGTGATTCTTGGAGGGGCAATGAGCAGTTCTTC
CDR3: CATSDSWRGNEQFF

J: TRBJ1-2
size: -
D: TRBD1
V: TRBV7-9
DNA: TGTGCCAGCAGCTCCTACGAGACAGGGAACTATGGCTACACCTTC
CDR3: CASSSYETGNYGYTF

J: TRBJ2-3
size: -
D: -
V: TRBV7-9
DNA: TGTGCCAGCAGCCCAATTCACCTACAGGGCGGGACGCAGTATTTT
CDR3: CASSPIHLQGGTQYF

J: TRBJ2-7
size: -
D: -
V: TRBV24-1
DNA: TGTGCCACCAGTGAACGGACAGCCCACTCCTACGAGCAGTACTTC
CDR3: CATSERTAHSYEQYF

J: TRBJ1-3
size: few
D: TRBD1
V: TRBV18
DNA: TGTGCCAGCTCAACTAACCCGGGACAGGGAGATAACTCTGGAAACACCATATATTTT
CDR3: CASSTNPGQGDNSGNTIYF

J: TRBJ1-1
size: once
D: -
V: TRBV20-1
DNA: TGCAGTGCTAGAAGGTCTGGGCTAGCTTTCTTT
CDR3: CSARRSGLAFF

J: TRBJ1-2
size: -
D: -
V: TRBV27
DNA: TGTGCCAGCAGTTTACGCGGGGGTGGGTATGGCTACACCTTC
CDR3: CASSLRGGGYGYTF

J: TRBJ1-4
size: many
D: -
V: TRBV6-6
DNA: TGTGCCAGCAGTTCTAACAGGGAGTCAACTAATGAAAAACTGTTTTTT
CDR3: CASSSNRESTNEKLFF

J: TRBJ2-2
size: -
D: -
V: TRBV11-1
DNA: TGTGCCAGCAGCCGAATTGCTACCCCGGGCGGGGAGCTGTTTTTT
CDR3: CASSRIATPGGELFF

J: TRBJ1-6
size: -
D: -
V: TRBV18
DNA: TGTGCCAGCTCACTGGGAGAGGTATCACCCCTCCACTTT
CDR3: CASSLGEVSPLHF

J: TRBJ2-2
size: -
D: TRBD2
V: TRBV30
DNA: TGTGCCTGGAGTGGCCAGACTAGCGGGGGGGCCCGAACCGGGGAGCTGTTTTTT
CDR3: CAWSGQTSGGARTGELFF

J: TRBJ2-3
size: -
D: -
V: TRBV30
DNA: TGTGCCTGGAGAGGGAGGAGTACAGATACGCAGTATTTT
CDR3: CAWRGRSTDTQYF

J: TRBJ1-5
size: -
D: TRBD1
V: TRBV2
DNA: TGTGCCAGCAGTGATCCGAGGGTTTCGGTGTCCCCGGACAGGGCTTTTCAGCCCCAGCATTTT
CDR3: CASSDPRVSVSPDRAFQPQHF

J: TRBJ1-4
size: -
D: TRBD1
V: TRBV28
DNA: TGTGCCAGCAGTTTGGGACAGGGGGCATTTCTACGGACTAATGAAAAACTGTTTTTT
CDR3: CASSLGQGAFLRTNEKLFF

J: TRBJ2-3
size: -
D: -
V: TRBV5-6
DNA: TGTGCCAGCAGCCAAATCCCCTCCGGGTCGCAGTATTTT
CDR3: CASSQIPSGSQYF

J: TRBJ2-3
size: -
D: -
V: TRBV5-4
DNA: TGTGCCAGCAGCACAGGGGGGGAGGGCGCAGATACGCAGTATTTT
CDR3: CASSTGGEGADTQYF

J: TRBJ1-2
size: -
D: -
V: TRBV12-3/TRBV12-4
DNA: TGTGCCAGCAGAGACAAACCCGGTGGCTACACCTTC
CDR3: CASRDKPGGYTF

J: TRBJ2-7
size: -
D: TRBD2
V: TRBV28
DNA: TGTGCCAGCACCCCCTGGGGGGAGGGGACCTACGAGCAGTACTTC
CDR3: CASTPWGEGTYEQYF

J: TRBJ1-1
size: few
D: -
V: TRBV5-6
DNA: TGTGCCAGCAGCTTGGTAGGGGGGAACACTGAAGCTTTCTTT
CDR3: CASSLVGGNTEAFF

J: TRBJ2-3
size: -
D: TRBD2
V: TRBV4-3
DNA: TGCGCCAGCAGCCAAGGAGCGGGGAACGCAGATACGCAGTATTTT
CDR3: CASSQGAGNADTQYF

J: TRBJ2-1
size: few
D: -
V: TRBV11-3
DNA: TGTGCCAGCAGCTTAGAACGGTACAATGAGCAGTTCTTC
CDR3: CASSLERYNEQFF

J: TRBJ1-6
size: medium-sized
D: -
V: TRBV4-2
DNA: TGTGCCAGCAGCCCGGAGGAAGGGTATAATTCACCCCTCCACTTT
CDR3: CASSPEEGYNSPLHF

J: TRBJ1-1
size: once
D: -
V: TRBV3-1/TRBV3-2
DNA: TGTGCCAGCAGCCAAGGGAATAGTCGCGGTGAAGCTTTCTTT
CDR3: CASSQGNSRGEAFF

J: TRBJ2-1
size: once
D: -
V: TRBV2
DNA: TGTGCCAGCAGGGACTACCAGTACAATGAGCAGTTCTTC
CDR3: CASRDYQYNEQFF

J: TRBJ2-5
size: -
D: -
V: TRBV27
DNA: TGTGCCAGCAGTTTTAATCGGGAGACCCAGTACTTC
CDR3: CASSFNRETQYF

J: TRBJ1-3
size: -
D: TRBD1
V: TRBV28
DNA: TGTGCCAGCAGTCTCACTCAGGGGGCTCCCATATATTTT
CDR3: CASSLTQGAPIYF

J: TRBJ2-7
size: -
D: TRBD2
V: TRBV19
DNA: TGTGCCAGTAGTATAGTTGGCGGGAGCTCCTACGAGCAGTACTTC
CDR3: CASSIVGGSSYEQYF

J: TRBJ2-1
size: -
D: -
V: TRBV4-1
DNA: TGCGCCAGCAGCCAAGACAGGGGTGGTTACAATGAGCAGTTCTTC
CDR3: CASSQDRGGYNEQFF

J: TRBJ2-5
size: -
D: TRBD2
V: TRBV19
DNA: TGTGCCAGTAGTAGTAGCGGGAGGGCCCTAGAGACCCAGTACTTC
CDR3: CASSSSGRALETQYF

J: TRBJ2-1
size: -
D: TRBD2
V: TRBV14
DNA: TGTGCCAGCAGCCGGGGACTAGCGGGGTTGCCGAGCTCCTACAATGAGCAGTTCTTC
CDR3: CASSRGLAGLPSSYNEQFF

J: TRBJ1-2
size: once
D: TRBD1
V: TRBV5-1
DNA: TGCGCCAGCAGCTGGAACCGGGACAGGGAACATGGCTACACCTTC
CDR3: CASSWNRDREHGYTF

J: TRBJ2-5
size: -
D: TRBD2
V: TRBV4-2
DNA: TGTGCCAGCAGCCAAGAAGGGACTAGCGAAGAGACCCAGTACTTC
CDR3: CASSQEGTSEETQYF

J: TRBJ1-5
size: -
D: -
V: TRBV19
DNA: TGTGCCAGTACCCTCCGCCCTCAGGTGGGCAATCAGCCCCAGCATTTT
CDR3: CASTLRPQVGNQPQHF